These T cell receptor beta chains were read from a single sample in a study of monozygotic twins with inflammatory bowel disease. TCRdb reprocessed the 5' RACE reads and stores each CDR3 protein as one record, lacking DNA. The ten most abundant clones cover roughly 2.2% of a sample with around 450,000 distinct CDR3 sequences. What was sequenced was blood. The receptors originated from a human donor with ulcerative colitis or Crohn's disease, or a healthy co-twin of an affected twin (not recorded which). Both conserved end residues are part of each CDR3.

TRBJ1-2,TRBV9,CASSVDGANYGYTF
TRBJ2-7,TRBV5-1,CASSASTGYEQYF
TRBJ2-3,TRBV5-1,CASSAGNSDTQYF
TRBJ2-2,TRBV10-3,CAISEGLSTGELFF
TRBJ1-5,TRBV20-1,CRWGYNQPQHF
TRBJ2-5,TRBV28,CASTSLRTQYF
TRBJ1-5,TRBV20-1,CSARVPGLSNQPQHF
TRBJ2-1,TRBV5-1,CASSLDGGLFDEQFF
TRBJ2-3,TRBV7-9,CASSPARGRTDTQYF
TRBJ2-1,TRBV7-9,CASSLAGLVKNEQFF
TRBJ1-2,TRBV5-1,CASRPTPDDYGYTF
TRBJ2-1,TRBV9,CASSVGFSLYPYNEQFF
TRBJ1-2,TRBV15,CATSGRNNYGYTF
TRBJ2-1,TRBV5-1,CASSDGTSDYNEQFF
TRBJ1-6,TRBV6-1,CASTQQGNNSPLHF
TRBJ1-5,TRBV12-3/TRBV12-4,CASCTTGGNQPQHF
TRBJ2-2,TRBV7-3,CASSLWASGGLSGELFF
TRBJ2-5,TRBV6-1,CASSEVLQGLNTERETQYF
TRBJ1-1,TRBV30,CAWGAGTGGWTEAFF
TRBJ2-1,TRBV19,CASSLQGWYNEQFF
TRBJ1-5,TRBV24-1,CATSDLYSNQPQHF
TRBJ1-5,TRBV10-3,CAISATPSGASNQPQHF
TRBJ2-1,TRBV3-1,CASSKWGQGSFF
TRBJ2-7,TRBV20-1,CSARDLRGESYEQYF
TRBJ2-1,TRBV20-1,CSAAGLSTNEQFF
TRBJ1-5,TRBV7-2,CASGFWENQPQHF
TRBJ2-1,TRBV19,CASSGLAYNEQFF
TRBJ1-5,TRBV20-1,CSARTGSGNQPQHF
TRBJ2-1,TRBV10-3,CAISEGLAGAPIEQFF
TRBJ2-1,TRBV20-1,CSAPAAGTYNEQFF
TRBJ2-2,TRBV12-3/TRBV12-4,CASSRGLAVTGELFF
TRBJ2-3,TRBV4-1,CASSHVAGLEGTDTQYF
TRBJ1-3,TRBV6-5,CASSLRHKGNTIYF
TRBJ1-1,TRBV29-1,CSAVPNTEAFF
TRBJ1-4,TRBV5-1,CASSLARSGTLSEKLFF
TRBJ1-2,TRBV29-1,CSVVRTGGGYTF
TRBJ2-3,TRBV7-8,CASSSFIFSDRETDTQYF
TRBJ2-3,TRBV7-2,CASSSLAGGVTDTQYF
TRBJ2-3,TRBV9,CASRGAMDTQYF
TRBJ1-5,TRBV14,CASSLLTGGLSNQPQHF
TRBJ2-7,TRBV20-1,CSAIRDRERNEQYF
TRBJ2-5,TRBV5-1,CASSLAGTGGQETQYF
TRBJ2-2,TRBV19,CASSISGRRAGELFF
TRBJ1-1,TRBV6-1,CASNRGAEAFF
TRBJ1-5,TRBV27,CASSLAPFRNQPQHF
TRBJ2-1,TRBV5-8,CASSFQGNSYNEQFF
TRBJ2-1,TRBV5-6,CASSPLNNEQFF
TRBJ2-1,TRBV5-1,CASSSGTSYFNNEQFF
TRBJ2-3,TRBV12-3/TRBV12-4,CASSTRTGPDTQYF
TRBJ2-7,TRBV23-1,CASSRLSVLYEQYF
TRBJ2-5,TRBV25-1,CASTSVIEETQYF
TRBJ1-1,TRBV12-3/TRBV12-4,CASSPSFGRPEAFF
TRBJ2-7,TRBV29-1,CSVRNSYEQYF
TRBJ2-1,TRBV7-9,CASSPPDGGVINEQFF
TRBJ2-1,TRBV7-9,CASSHRLAANEQFF
TRBJ2-3,TRBV5-6,CASSFGSHSSDTQYF